This TCR beta chain was recovered during a study of Graves' ophthalmopathy and Graves' hyperthyroidism. This clonotype was recorded at least ten times. Germline V gene data show CDR1 as SGHNT and CDR2 as YENEEA. The CDR3 sequence is 13 residues long. V lost 1 base and J 6 bases, leaving 7 bases between the germline ends. From RNA, the CDR3 regions of TCR beta chains were amplified and sequenced. An opening RT-PCR round employed HTBI primers and preceded a second-round multiplex PCR. One entry per CDR3 protein, called by TCRdb with MiXCR from the multiplex PCR reads. The sample has approximately 410,000 distinct CDR3 sequences, 15% seen once.

Sample: peripheral blood. This TCR was sampled from a woman between 18 and 29 years old with stable Graves' hyperthyroidism. V and J are TRBV11-3 and TRBJ1-5, with unresolved D. CDR3 sequence (DNA): TGTGCCAGCAGCTTAGTCTCGGGTCAGCCCCAGCATTTT. It translates to CASSLVSGQPQHF.